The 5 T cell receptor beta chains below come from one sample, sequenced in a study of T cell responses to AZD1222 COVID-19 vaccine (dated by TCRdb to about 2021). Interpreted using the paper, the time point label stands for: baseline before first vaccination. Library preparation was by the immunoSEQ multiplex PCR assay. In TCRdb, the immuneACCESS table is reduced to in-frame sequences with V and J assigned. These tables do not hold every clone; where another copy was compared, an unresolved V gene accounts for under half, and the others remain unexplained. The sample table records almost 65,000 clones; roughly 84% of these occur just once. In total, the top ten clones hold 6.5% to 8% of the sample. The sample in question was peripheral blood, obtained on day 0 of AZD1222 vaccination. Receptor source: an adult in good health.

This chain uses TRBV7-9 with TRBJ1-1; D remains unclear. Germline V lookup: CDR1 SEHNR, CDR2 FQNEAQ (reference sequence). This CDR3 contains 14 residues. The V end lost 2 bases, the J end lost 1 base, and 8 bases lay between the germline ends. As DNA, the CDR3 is TGTGCCAGCAGCTTACCTCTCCCGAACACTGAAGCTTTCTTT. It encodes CASSLPLPNTEAFF. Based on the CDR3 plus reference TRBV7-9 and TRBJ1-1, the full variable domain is DTGVSQNPRHKITKRGQNVTFRCDPISEHNRLYWYRQTLGQGPEFLTYFQNEAQLEKSRLLSDRFSAERPKGSFSTLEIQRTEQGDSAMYLCASSLPLPNTEAFFGQGTRLTVV.

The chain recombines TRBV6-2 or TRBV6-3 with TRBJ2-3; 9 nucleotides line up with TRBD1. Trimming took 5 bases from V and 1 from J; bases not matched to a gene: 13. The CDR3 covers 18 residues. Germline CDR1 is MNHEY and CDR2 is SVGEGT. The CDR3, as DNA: TGTGCCAGCAGTAGACCACAGGGGGCGAGGAGCGGCACAGATACGCAGTATTTT. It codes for CASSRPQGARSGTDTQYF.

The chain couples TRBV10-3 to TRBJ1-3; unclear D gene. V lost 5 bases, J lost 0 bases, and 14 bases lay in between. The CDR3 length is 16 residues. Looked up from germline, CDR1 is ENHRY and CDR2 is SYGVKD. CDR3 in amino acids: CAISRQSPYSGNTIYF. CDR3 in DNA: TGTGCCATCAGTCGCCAGAGCCCGTACTCTGGAAACACCATATATTTT.

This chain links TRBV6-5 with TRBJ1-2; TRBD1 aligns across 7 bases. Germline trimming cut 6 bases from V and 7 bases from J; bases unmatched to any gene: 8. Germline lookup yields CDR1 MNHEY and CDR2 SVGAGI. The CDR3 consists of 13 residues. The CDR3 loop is CASRTDRDGGYTF. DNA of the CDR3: TGTGCCAGCAGAACAGACAGGGATGGTGGCTACACCTTC.

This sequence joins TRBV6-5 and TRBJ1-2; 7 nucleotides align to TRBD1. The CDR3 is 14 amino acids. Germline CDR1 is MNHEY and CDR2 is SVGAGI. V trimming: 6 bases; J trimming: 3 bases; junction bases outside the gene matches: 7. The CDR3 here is CASRKQGMDYGYTF. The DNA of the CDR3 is TGTGCCAGCAGAAAACAGGGGATGGACTATGGCTACACCTTC.